The present TCR beta chain was sequenced within a study of T cell responses to AZD1222 COVID-19 vaccine. Overall study findings and caveats: Donors were mostly white British, more females; clonal diversity possibly underestimated. Along spike, vaccine-associated CD4 TCRs were found throughout, with dominance at 160-218 and 743-854. Elevations in Spike-specific TCR breadth and depth followed administration of two AZD1222 doses.

Second doses at about 4 or about 12 weeks were pooled. A word on this clone: Its cognate antigen is unknown. The junction departs from germline at one end; a sequencing error may be responsible.

The CDR3 runs 17 residues. CDR1 and CDR2 (germline): PRHDT, FYEKMQ (reference sequence). The method was immunoSEQ multiplex PCR; TCRdb's version includes in-frame clones alone and lacks a portion of them. The data hold about 160,000 clones, with around 87% observed a single time. The chain is built from TRBV13 and TRBJ2-1; TRBD2 matches 10 bases. The sequencing here drew on peripheral blood, taken 28 days after the second AZD1222 dose. The TCR sequence derives from an adult who received the AZD1222 COVID-19 vaccine. The CDR3 protein is CASTLSGGAYEDNEQFF. CDR3 in DNA: TGTGCCAGCACCTTAAGCGGGGGGGCCTATGAGGACAATGAGCAGTTCTTC. The variable domain in full, with the rest retrieved from reference TRBV13 and TRBJ2-1, is AAGVIQSPRHLIKEKRETATLKCYPIPRHDTVYWYQQGPGQDPQFLISFYEKMQSDKGSIPDRFSAQQFSDYHSELNMSSLELGDSALYFCASTLSGGAYEDNEQFFGPGTRLTVL.